The T cell receptor beta chain under discussion was sequenced for a study of human T cells and chemical hapten exposure. Via MiXCR, TCRdb re-called the RACE reads, giving one row per CDR3 protein. The repertoire holds more than 70,000 distinct CDR3 sequences, with under 13% as singletons. Per the germline V gene, CDR1 is SGHDT and CDR2 is YYEEEE. The CDR3 spans 15 residues. V dropped 5 bases and J dropped 8 bases, with 20 bases sitting between them. The table lists this clonotype with a few counts. Time point here: patch test 3, about 24 weeks after DPC sensitization. The treatment here: therapeutic diphenylcyclopropenone sensitization with weekly scalp DPC.

The sequencing here drew on whole blood, taken in connection with sensitization to the hapten diphenylcyclopropenone (DPC). The receptor was isolated from a woman in her twenties or thirties with alopecia areata. Some clones in this sample may be carry-over from other donors' samples. The rearrangement links TRBV5-6 to TRBJ2-4, with a weak D call TRBD1 (6 bases). CDR3 residues: CASSLWARPGDIQYF. In nucleotides, the CDR3 is TGTGCCAGCAGTCTTTGGGCCCGACCAGGGGACATTCAGTACTTC.